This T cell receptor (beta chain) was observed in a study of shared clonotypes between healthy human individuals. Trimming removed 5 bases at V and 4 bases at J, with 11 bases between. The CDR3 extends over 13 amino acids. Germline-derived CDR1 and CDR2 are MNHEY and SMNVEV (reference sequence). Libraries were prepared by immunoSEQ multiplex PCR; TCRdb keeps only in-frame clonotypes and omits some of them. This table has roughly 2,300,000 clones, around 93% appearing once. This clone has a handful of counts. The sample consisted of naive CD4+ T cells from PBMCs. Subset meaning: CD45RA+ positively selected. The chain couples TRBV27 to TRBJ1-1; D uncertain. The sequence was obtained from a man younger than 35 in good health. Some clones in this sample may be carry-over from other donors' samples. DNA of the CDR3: TGTGCCAGCAGTATTACAGAGACCACTGAAGCTTTCTTT. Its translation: CASSITETTEAFF.